The 20 T cell receptor beta chains listed next were all sequenced from one sample in a study of T cell clones after liver transplantation. The method was immunoSEQ multiplex PCR; TCRdb's version includes in-frame clones alone and lacks a portion of them. The sample comprises more than 95,000 clones, approximately 90% of which are singletons, and 0.8% to 0.9% rests with the top ten. This specimen consisted of CD4+ T cells from blood, obtained 12 months after liver transplant. Receptors originate from a human patient who received a liver transplant. Some T cells may be transferred from the graft donor.

This chain connects TRBV4-3 to TRBJ2-1; D is possibly TRBD2 (7 bases). The CDR3 contains 17 residues. Trimming removed 0 bases at V and 0 bases at J, with 12 bases between. The germline gives CDR1 LGHNA, CDR2 YSLEER. CDR3 protein: CASSQDRGTNSYNEQFF. In DNA, the CDR3 is TGCGCCAGCAGCCAAGATAGGGGGACTAACTCCTACAATGAGCAGTTCTTC.

DNA for the CDR3: TGTGCCAGCAGCTTGTCCGGGTTTAACTATGGCTACACCTTC. Translating gives CASSLSGFNYGYTF. V and J are TRBV5-4 and TRBJ1-2; D ambiguous. The CDR3 length is 14 residues. The V end was cut by 1 base, the J end by 1 base, with 8 bases between. Germline V gene data show CDR1 as SGHNT and CDR2 as YYREEE (reference sequence).

J is TRBJ1-3 and V is TRBV2; D is ambiguous. V dropped 7 bases and J dropped 1 base, with 14 bases sitting between them. Germline CDR1 and CDR2: SNHLY and FYNNEI. This CDR3 is 15 amino acids long. CDR3 in DNA: TGTGCCAGCACTCCAGCCATTTCTTCTGGAAACACCATATATTTT. This translates into CASTPAISSGNTIYF.

V usage is TRBV30 and J usage is TRBJ1-2; maybe TRBD1 (5 bases). Germline assignment: CDR1 GTSNPN and CDR2 SVGIG (reference sequence). The V gene lost 3 bases and the J gene lost 3 bases, with 11 bases spanning the gap. The CDR3 length is 13 residues. CDR3 loop: CAWSRVRDYGYTF. CDR3 in DNA: TGTGCCTGGAGCCGTGTCAGGGACTATGGCTACACCTTC.

The rearrangement uses TRBV27 and TRBJ2-7, with D tentatively TRBD1 or TRBD2 (5 bases each). Trimming stripped 7 bases from V and 3 bases from J, with 13 bases between. Germline CDR1 MNHEY, CDR2 SMNVEV (reference sequence). The CDR3 consists of 13 residues. As DNA, the CDR3 is TGTGCCAGCATGCGAGGGGTAGGCTACGAGCAGTACTTC. It codes for CASMRGVGYEQYF.

This chain joins TRBV4-3 and TRBJ2-7; 8 nucleotides match TRBD1. V shed 4 bases and J 3 bases; nucleotides not matched to a gene: 2. The CDR3 is 13 amino acids. CDR1 and CDR2 (germline): LGHNA, YSLEER. The chain's CDR3 is CASSRDRRYEQYF. The CDR3 DNA is TGCGCCAGCAGCCGGGACAGGCGCTACGAGCAGTACTTC.

The J gene is TRBJ1-4, the V gene TRBV6-1, with D unclear. V lost 6 bases and J lost 6, with 14 bases in between. The CDR3 extends over 14 amino acids. The germline gives CDR1 MNHNS, CDR2 SASEGT. This CDR3 is CASRTVPADEKLFF. The CDR3 nucleotides read TGTGCCAGCAGGACGGTCCCCGCGGATGAAAAACTGTTTTTT.

The chain has TRBV28 and TRBJ2-7; 9 nucleotides agree with TRBD1. The trim removed 10 bases at V and 7 bases at J, leaving 11 bases unmatched. The germline gives CDR1 MDHEN, CDR2 SYDVKM. CDR3 length equals 13 residues. The CDR3 DNA reads as TGTGCCACCACGGGACAGGGAGTAAAGGAGCAGTACTTC. It is translated as CATTGQGVKEQYF.

The V and J genes are TRBV11-3 and TRBJ1-4, with 7 bases identical to TRBD1. Germline loops: CDR1 SGHNT, CDR2 YENEEA. The CDR3 length is 15 residues. J gave up 5 bases and V 8 bases, and 11 bases lay outside the gene matches. The CDR3 nucleotides are TGTGCCAGCGGATTTAGGGGGCAGGGGAATGAAAAACTGTTTTTT. This encodes CASGFRGQGNEKLFF. The full variable domain, with the rest looked up from reference TRBV11-3 and TRBJ1-4, is EAGVVQSPRYKIIEKKQPVAFWCNPISGHNTLYWYLQNLGQGPELLIRYENEEAVDDSQLPKDRFSAERLKGVDSTLKIQPAELGDSAVYLCASGFRGQGNEKLFFGSGTQLSVL.

CDR3 nucleotides: TGTGCCTGGTATAACGAGGGGGCGACCTATGGCTACACCTTC. This translates into CAWYNEGATYGYTF. The V gene is TRBV30, the J gene TRBJ1-2, with 7 bases matching TRBD1. The V gene's germline CDR1 is GTSNPN and CDR2 SVGIG (reference sequence). After removal of 5 bases from V and 4 bases from J, the junction contained 10 bases not matched to a gene. The CDR3 runs 14 residues.

The chain combines TRBV19 with TRBJ1-4; 8 nucleotides line up with TRBD1. Germline assignment: CDR1 LNHDA and CDR2 SQIVND (reference sequence). Trimming cost V 4 bases and J 8 bases; bases outside gene matches: 0. The CDR3 consists of 12 residues. The CDR3 DNA reads as TGTGCCAGTAGTAGGGACAGGGAAAAACTGTTTTTT. Protein sequence: CASSRDREKLFF.

The rearrangement joins TRBV19 to TRBJ2-7, with 9 bases that match TRBD1. V shed 6 bases and J 6 bases; nucleotides not matched to a gene: 12. In germline, CDR1 is LNHDA, CDR2 SQIVND (reference sequence). The CDR3 totals 15 residues. CDR3 nucleotide sequence: TGTGCCAGTAGCTCCATGGGGACAGGGCTTGTCGAGCAGTACTTC. It is translated as CASSSMGTGLVEQYF.

V usage is TRBV28 and J usage is TRBJ1-1; 10 nucleotides match TRBD1. V gave up 4 bases and J gave up 4 bases; unmatched junction bases: 3. The CDR3 has 14 residues. Germline values: CDR1 MDHEN, CDR2 SYDVKM. DNA of the CDR3: TGTGCCAGCAGTTCGGGACAGGGGAGCACTGAAGCTTTCTTT. Translated: CASSSGQGSTEAFF.

J is TRBJ1-1 and V is TRBV28; no clear D gene. Looked up from germline, CDR1 is MDHEN and CDR2 is SYDVKM. Trimming took off 3 bases at V and 2 bases at J, with 10 bases between the two ends. This CDR3 is built from 14 residues. The CDR3 spells CASSFLQANTEAFF. In DNA, the CDR3 is TGTGCCAGCAGTTTTCTTCAGGCCAACACTGAAGCTTTCTTT.

The chain carries TRBV28 and TRBJ2-7; D is ambiguous. V was shortened by 1 base and J by 4 bases, with 5 bases between the two germline ends. The CDR3 runs 12 residues. The germline V gene has CDR1 MDHEN and CDR2 SYDVKM. The CDR3 spells CASSLSEYEQYF. CDR3 in DNA: TGTGCCAGCAGTTTATCCGAATACGAGCAGTACTTC.

There are a few counts of this clone. The chain carries TRBV2 and TRBJ1-1; D remains ambiguous. V lost 4 bases to trimming and J lost 0 bases, with 9 bases between them. This CDR3 comprises 14 residues. Germline V lookup: CDR1 SNHLY, CDR2 FYNNEI. In DNA, the CDR3 is TGTGCCAGCAGTGGCTGGGGAGTGAACACTGAAGCTTTCTTT. Translating it yields CASSGWGVNTEAFF.

The chain uses TRBV19 and TRBJ2-3, with D possibly being TRBD1 or TRBD2 (6 bases each). The V gene lost 7 bases and the J gene lost 4 bases, with 27 bases spanning the gap. The CDR3 is made up of 18 amino acids. CDR1 LNHDA and CDR2 SQIVND come from the germline V gene (reference sequence). The CDR3 region is CASTTVWGAGTQPDTQYF. Written as DNA, the CDR3 is TGTGCCAGTACCACAGTATGGGGGGCCGGGACCCAGCCAGATACGCAGTATTTT.

The chain employs TRBV5-1 and TRBJ2-5, with 7 bases identical to TRBD2. CDR3 length equals 15 residues. Germline CDR1 is SGHRS and CDR2 is YFSETQ. Unmatched junction bases numbered 7, after V lost 0 bases and J lost 5 bases. The CDR3 DNA is TGCGCCAGCAGCTTGGTCGGCGGGAGAGGCGAGACCCAGTACTTC. It encodes CASSLVGGRGETQYF.

This chain links TRBV11-2 with TRBJ1-3; no definite D call. V was shortened by 5 bases and J by 0 bases, with 8 bases between the two germline ends. The CDR3 sequence is 14 residues long. Germline CDR1 reads SGHAT; CDR2 reads FQNNGV. CDR3 loop: CASSPDLSGNTIYF. The CDR3 DNA follows: TGTGCCAGCAGCCCGGACCTCTCTGGAAACACCATATATTTT. The full variable domain, completed using reference TRBV11-2 and TRBJ1-3, is EAGVAQSPRYKIIEKRQSVAFWCNPISGHATLYWYQQILGQGPKLLIQFQNNGVVDDSQLPKDRFSAERLKGVDSTLKIQPAKLEDSAVYLCASSPDLSGNTIYFGEGSWLTVV.

This sequence joins TRBV10-1 and TRBJ2-7; unclear D gene. The CDR3 spans 12 residues. V was cut by 5 bases and J by 0 bases, with 5 bases left in between. Germline V CDR1 and CDR2: WNHNN, SYGVQD (reference sequence). CDR3 in amino acids: CASSLSSYEQYF. CDR3 nucleotides: TGCGCCAGCAGTCTCAGCTCCTACGAGCAGTACTTC.